This T cell receptor (beta chain) was obtained from a study of graft-versus-host responses after intestinal transplantation. Sequencing used immunoSEQ multiplex PCR; TCRdb keeps in-frame clones, though not all of them. The table includes tens of thousands of clones, 90% detected once. About this clone: Its antigen is unidentified.

CDR3 length: 15 amino acids. Germline trimming cut 2 bases from V and 2 bases from J; bases unmatched to any gene: 5. Per the germline V gene, CDR1 is MNHEY and CDR2 is SMNVEV (reference sequence). The chain recombines TRBV27 with TRBJ2-5, with 7 bases that match TRBD1. Sequences were derived from unstimulated CD8+ T cells sorted from spleen or lymph node cells, sampled before transplant. This clonotype originated in a human donor who was the organ donor for an intestinal transplant. This CDR3 reads CASSLGTASQETQYF. Written as DNA, the CDR3 is TGTGCCAGCAGTTTAGGGACAGCTTCACAAGAGACCCAGTACTTC.